Below, 5 T cell receptor beta chains from the same sample are listed, as sequenced in a study of shared clonotypes between healthy human individuals. The assay was immunoSEQ multiplex PCR, and TCRdb's table has in-frame clones only and misses some. The table records a few hundred thousand clones, around three quarters of them present only once. Sequencing was performed on PBMCs. The receptors stem from a middle-aged woman in good health. Some clones in this sample may be carry-over from other donors' samples.

A single count supports this clone. Since a much larger clone is just one base distant, this may be a read error. V is TRBV11-1 and J is TRBJ2-1; TRBD2 matches 11 bases. This CDR3 has 15 residues. In germline, CDR1 is SGHAT, CDR2 FQDESV (reference sequence). With V trimmed by 3 bases and J by 3 bases, 1 base remained unmatched. The CDR3 loop is CASSLGLADYNEQFF. The CDR3 region has the DNA TGTGCCAGCAGCTTGGGACTAGCGGACTACAATGAGCAGTTCTTC.

This clone was seen a few times. Distinct nucleotide sequences in the sample also encode this CDR3. The rearrangement uses TRBV5-1 and TRBJ1-1; D remains ambiguous. Trimming removed 0 bases at V and 3 bases at J, with 6 bases between. The CDR3 has 13 amino acids. In germline, CDR1 is SGHRS, CDR2 YFSETQ. The chain's CDR3 is CASSLGLDTEAFF. The CDR3 nucleotides are TGCGCCAGCAGCTTGGGCCTGGACACTGAAGCTTTCTTT.

This clone came up once. One base away lies a much larger clone, so this may be a sequencing read error. J is TRBJ1-5 and V is TRBV30; perhaps TRBD1 as D (6 bases). The CDR3 loop spans 14 amino acids. CDR1 GTSNPN and CDR2 SVGIG come from the germline V gene (reference sequence). The CDR3 region is CAWGVPGGLLAQHF. The CDR3 nucleotides read TGTGCCTGGGGTGTACCGGGGGGCCTTCTGGCCCAGCATTTT.

The V call is TRBV11-3, the J call TRBJ2-5; D tentatively reads TRBD1 or TRBD2 (6 bases each). Trimming removed 5 bases from V and 5 bases from J, with 12 bases in between. Germline CDR1 is SGHNT and CDR2 is YENEEA. This CDR3 comprises 13 residues. CDR3 loop: CASSVRGGETQYF. CDR3 nucleotides: TGTGCCAGCAGCGTCCGAGGGGGGGAGACCCAGTACTTC.

The chain combines TRBV10-3 with TRBJ2-2; 12 bases are shared with TRBD2. After removal of 4 bases from V and 4 bases from J, the junction contained 10 bases not matched to a gene. From germline, CDR1 is ENHRY and CDR2 SYGVKD. There are 18 residues in the CDR3. The DNA of the CDR3 is TGTGCCATCAGTGGCAGAATGACTAGCGGGAGAACCACCGGGGAGCTGTTTTTT. It encodes CAISGRMTSGRTTGELFF.